Following are 32 T cell receptor beta chains from one sample sequenced in a study of cytomegalovirus exposure and HLA in healthy donors. The PCR used 60 Vbeta and 13 Jbeta primers. Repertoires were generated with immunoSEQ multiplex PCR, while TCRdb's copy carries only in-frame clones and drops some. The repertoire consists of over 85,000 clones, with roughly 70% occurring once and the leading ten covering around 2.3%. The sequencing input was PBMCs. Source of these receptors: a man aged 25 to 40 in good health and CMV-seronegative.

The sample holds one count of this clone. The J gene is TRBJ1-1, the V gene TRBV19, with D maybe TRBD1 (5 bases). The germline V and J ends were trimmed by 1 base and 4 bases, with 13 bases remaining between them. CDR3 size: 15 residues. Looked up from germline, CDR1 is LNHDA and CDR2 is SQIVND (reference sequence). CDR3 bases: TGTGCCAGTAGTATAGCTAGGGGTGGTGGCACTGAAGCTTTCTTT. It specifies CASSIARGGGTEAFF.

The chain joins TRBV5-1 to TRBJ1-1; a possible D gene is TRBD1 (6 bases). The CDR3 is made up of 16 amino acids. In germline, CDR1 is SGHRS, CDR2 YFSETQ. Trimming took off 2 bases at V and 1 base at J, with 15 bases between the two ends. The CDR3 protein is CASSLQPTGQNTEAFF. The CDR3 bases are TGCGCCAGCAGCTTACAGCCGACAGGCCAGAACACTGAAGCTTTCTTT.

This chain joins TRBV25-1 and TRBJ2-7, with TRBD1 identical over 7 bases. With 4 bases clipped from V and 5 bases from J, the junction kept 5 bases outside the gene matches. Germline lookup yields CDR1 MGHDK and CDR2 SYGVNS. CDR3 length: 13 amino acids. This chain's CDR3 is CASSVTGTDEQYF. The CDR3 nucleotides read TGTGCCAGCAGTGTGACAGGGACCGACGAGCAGTACTTC.

The chain links TRBV7-8 to TRBJ2-3; D is possibly TRBD1 (6 bases). The CDR3 has 15 residues. Between the trimmed V and J ends, which lost 5 bases and 1 base, there was a span of 13 bases. The germline gives CDR1 SGHVS, CDR2 FQNEAQ. The CDR3 DNA reads as TGTGCCAGCAGCCAACAGGGCCTTCGCACAGATACGCAGTATTTT. Its protein is CASSQQGLRTDTQYF.

The V call is TRBV7-2, the J call TRBJ2-1; 7 bases agree with TRBD2. J gave up 0 bases and V 5 bases, and 7 bases lay outside the gene matches. The germline V gene encodes CDR1 SGHTA and CDR2 FQGNSA. The CDR3 runs 16 residues. The CDR3 here is CASSPLGGNSYNEQFF. The CDR3 DNA reads TGTGCCAGCAGCCCCTTGGGGGGGAACTCCTACAATGAGCAGTTCTTC.

The chain uses TRBV19 and TRBJ2-3; 7 bases fit TRBD1. The germline V gene encodes CDR1 LNHDA and CDR2 SQIVND (reference sequence). V lost 6 bases, J lost 2 bases, and 8 bases stayed unmatched. The CDR3 sequence is 15 residues long. CDR3 in DNA: TGTGCCAGTAGAACCCGGGACAGCCACACAGATACGCAGTATTTT. Protein: CASRTRDSHTDTQYF.

The J gene is TRBJ1-1, the V gene TRBV29-1; TRBD1 might be the D (5 bases). This CDR3 region has 13 residues. Trimming left V 4 bases short and J 4 bases short, with 13 bases between. Germline assignment: CDR1 SQVTM and CDR2 ANQGSEA. The CDR3 region is CSVGQNGGTEAFF. Here the CDR3 DNA reads TGCAGCGTTGGACAGAACGGCGGCACTGAAGCTTTCTTT.

The V gene is TRBV30, the J gene TRBJ1-2; 10 nucleotides align to TRBD1. This CDR3 is built from 14 residues. Unmatched junction bases numbered 2, after V lost 3 bases and J lost 1 base. Germline V gives CDR1 GTSNPN, CDR2 SVGIG (reference sequence). The CDR3 spells CAWSGTGVNYGYTF. The CDR3 DNA reads TGTGCCTGGAGCGGGACAGGGGTTAACTATGGCTACACCTTC.

This chain links TRBV4-3 with TRBJ2-1; TRBD2 might be the D (7 bases). V was shortened by 0 bases and J by 6 bases, with 18 bases between the two germline ends. The germline V gene has CDR1 LGHNA and CDR2 YSLEER. The CDR3 contains 17 residues. CDR3 nucleotide sequence: TGCGCCAGCAGCCAAGAGATCCTAGCGGAAGGGGGCAATGAGCAGTTCTTC. As protein: CASSQEILAEGGNEQFF.

The gene calls are TRBV27 and TRBJ2-3; tentatively, D is TRBD1 (5 bases). The V gene's germline CDR1 is MNHEY and CDR2 SMNVEV (reference sequence). The CDR3 runs 16 residues. The V end was cut by 5 bases, the J end by 2 bases, with 17 bases between. Here the CDR3 DNA reads TGTGCCAGCAGTCCACTCCCTCAGGGTGTCACAGATACGCAGTATTTT. This sequence encodes CASSPLPQGVTDTQYF.

The table lists this clone with a count of one. J is TRBJ2-2 and V is TRBV7-7; 7 positions match TRBD1. The CDR3 has 18 amino acids. CDR1 is SSHAT and CDR2 is FNYEAQ in the germline V gene (reference sequence). The V segment lost 0 bases and the J segment 5 bases; nucleotides outside the gene matches: 12. CDR3 sequence (DNA): TGTGCCAGCAGCTTAGCGGTGGACAGGACCCTTTTTACCGGGGAGCTGTTTTTT. This codes for CASSLAVDRTLFTGELFF.

The chain joins TRBV5-4 to TRBJ2-3; 10 bases agree with TRBD2. The CDR3 length is 16 residues. V gave up 5 bases and J gave up 4 bases; unmatched junction bases: 10. Germline V gives CDR1 SGHNT, CDR2 YYREEE (reference sequence). CDR3 amino acids: CASSFNLAGVADTQYF. The CDR3 nucleotides are TGTGCCAGCAGTTTCAATCTAGCGGGGGTAGCAGATACGCAGTATTTT.

This clone was recorded a few times. The chain combines TRBV7-2 with TRBJ1-5; D call uncertain. Per germline, CDR1 SGHTA and CDR2 FQGNSA. There are 14 residues in the CDR3. Trimming cost V 4 bases and J 5 bases, with 12 bases left between them. Written as DNA, the CDR3 is TGTGCCAGCAGCTCCCAGAGGGCATATCAGCCCCAGCATTTT. Its translation is CASSSQRAYQPQHF. The full variable domain, in which reference TRBV7-2 and TRBJ1-5 provide the parts outside the CDR3, is GAGVSQSPSNKVTEKGKDVELRCDPISGHTALYWYRQSLGQGLEFLIYFQGNSAPDKSGLPSDRFSAERTGGSVSTLTIQRTQQEDSAVYLCASSSQRAYQPQHFGDGTRLSIL.

The chain joins TRBV28 to TRBJ2-7, with D possibly being TRBD2 (7 bases). The V end was cut by 4 bases, the J end by 2 bases, with 15 bases between. CDR3 length equals 15 residues. Germline CDR1 reads MDHEN; CDR2 reads SYDVKM. CDR3 nucleotide sequence: TGTGCCAGCAGTTGGGGGGGCGGGCCCGCCTACGAGCAGTACTTC. Translated: CASSWGGGPAYEQYF.

The chain combines TRBV5-6 with TRBJ1-2, with no clear D. Trimming pared 2 bases from V and 8 bases from J, leaving 7 bases between. The CDR3 consists of 11 residues. Germline CDR1 is SGHDT and CDR2 is YYEEEE. The CDR3 nucleotides are TGTGCCAGCAGCTTTCTTCAGGGCTACACCTTC. Translation: CASSFLQGYTF.

This rearrangement joins TRBV12-5 to TRBJ1-4, with TRBD1 identical over 7 bases. The junction had 3 bases not matched to a gene; V was cut back by 1 base and J by 4 bases. Germline V CDR1 and CDR2: LGHNT, FRNRAP. This CDR3 comprises 15 residues. The DNA of the CDR3 is TGTGCTAGTGGTTTGGACAGGGGATATAATGAAAAACTGTTTTTT. It specifies CASGLDRGYNEKLFF.

On this clone: This specimen includes other DNA sequences encoding the same CDR3. The V and J genes are TRBV6-5 and TRBJ2-7; D remains ambiguous. V lost 1 base and J lost 1, with 8 bases in between. Germline values: CDR1 MNHEY, CDR2 SVGAGI. The CDR3 is made up of 14 amino acids. CDR3 coding DNA: TGTGCCAGCAGTTACTTGGCGGCTTCCTACGAGCAGTACTTC. It is translated as CASSYLAASYEQYF.

This clone has a handful of counts. The chain couples TRBV30 to TRBJ1-6; TRBD1 matches at 7 bases. This CDR3 is 13 amino acids long. Germline assignment: CDR1 GTSNPN and CDR2 SVGIG (reference sequence). The V gene end was trimmed by 3 bases and the J gene end by 12 bases; junction bases not matched to a gene: 8. CDR3 region: CAWRTNRGLPLHF. In DNA, the CDR3 is TGTGCCTGGAGGACTAACAGGGGTCTACCCCTCCACTTT.

The chain joins TRBV5-1 to TRBJ2-1; the match to TRBD1 covers 9 bases. This CDR3 is 16 amino acids long. CDR1 and CDR2 from the germline V gene are SGHRS and YFSETQ. Unmatched junction bases numbered 12, after V lost 4 bases and J lost 7 bases. In DNA form, the CDR3 reads TGCGCCAGCAGCAGGGTAGGGACAGGGTTTGGGAATGAGCAGTTCTTC. As protein: CASSRVGTGFGNEQFF. The full variable domain, with the rest looked up from reference TRBV5-1 and TRBJ2-1, is KAGVTQTPRYLIKTRGQQVTLSCSPISGHRSVSWYQQTPGQGLQFLFEYFSETQRNKGNFPGRFSGRQFSNSRSEMNVSTLELGDSALYLCASSRVGTGFGNEQFFGPGTRLTVL.

The chain couples TRBV4-1 to TRBJ1-4, with a possible D match to TRBD1 (5 bases). CDR1 and CDR2 (germline): MGHRA, YSYEKL. The ends were cut back, 0 bases at V and 7 bases at J, with 12 bases in the middle. This CDR3 has 15 amino acids. CDR3 coding DNA: TGCGCCAGCAGCCAAGAGGCAGGGTCTGGTGAAAAACTGTTTTTT. Encoded protein: CASSQEAGSGEKLFF.

This chain links TRBV2 with TRBJ2-7, with TRBD2 as a possible D gene (7 bases). The CDR3 extends over 13 amino acids. V lost 10 bases to trimming and J lost 7 bases, with 20 bases between them. Germline V CDR1 and CDR2: SNHLY, FYNNEI. The CDR3 sequence is CATGASGRTEQYF. CDR3 nucleotides: TGTGCCACAGGGGCTAGCGGCCGGACGGAGCAGTACTTC.

The chain links TRBV7-6 to TRBJ1-1, with D perhaps TRBD1 (6 bases). CDR3 length equals 14 residues. CDR1 SGHVS and CDR2 FNYEAQ come from the germline V gene. V dropped 6 bases and J dropped 0 bases, with 11 bases sitting between them. The CDR3 reads CASSPGHMNTEAFF. The CDR3, as DNA: TGTGCCAGCAGTCCGGGACACATGAACACTGAAGCTTTCTTT.

This clone has only a few counts. The chain couples TRBV6-1 to TRBJ1-3; D not certain. The CDR3 spans 15 residues. Deletions cut 2 bases from V and 4 bases from J, with 12 bases between. Germline CDR1 is MNHNS and CDR2 is SASEGT. The CDR3 nucleotides are TGTGCCAGCAGTGAAATCGGGTTATCCGGAAACACCATATATTTT. Amino acids: CASSEIGLSGNTIYF.

The sample holds a few counts of this clone. V and J are TRBV28 and TRBJ2-2, with D possibly being TRBD1 (5 bases). Trimming shortened V by 7 bases and J by 7 bases, and 19 bases separated the two germline ends. In germline, CDR1 is MDHEN, CDR2 SYDVKM. The CDR3 is 15 residues long. CDR3 amino acids: CASMGSKGSHGELFF. The CDR3 bases are TGTGCCAGCATGGGTTCGAAGGGGTCCCACGGGGAGCTGTTTTTT.

This rearrangement joins TRBV5-3 to TRBJ1-1; D not resolved. TRBV5-3 is annotated as an ORF whose role is uncertain. CDR3 length: 13 residues. The V gene lost 4 bases and the J gene lost 1 base, with 8 bases spanning the gap. CDR3 DNA sequence: TGTGCCAGAAGCCGAGGTAGGAACACTGAAGCTTTCTTT. Its protein is CARSRGRNTEAFF.

The chain links TRBV6-6 to TRBJ1-1, with 8 bases matching TRBD1. The CDR3 covers 12 residues. V lost 6 bases and J lost 6; bases outside the gene matches: 3. From germline, CDR1 is MNHNY and CDR2 SVGAGI (reference sequence). CDR3 loop: CASRAGGSEAFF. Written as DNA, the CDR3 is TGTGCCAGCAGGGCAGGGGGCTCTGAAGCTTTCTTT.

The CDR3 region has the DNA TGTGCCAGCAGTTCGTCGACAGTACCCTACAATGAGCAGTTCTTC. Protein: CASSSSTVPYNEQFF. The genes are TRBV27 and TRBJ2-1; D is possibly TRBD1 (5 bases). This CDR3 comprises 15 residues. Germline V gene lookup returns CDR1 MNHEY and CDR2 SMNVEV (reference sequence). The germline V and J ends were trimmed by 4 bases and 2 bases, with 12 bases remaining between them.

This clone came up once. This chain connects TRBV4-1 to TRBJ1-5; D is uncertain. With 0 bases removed from V and 6 bases from J, the gap between germline ends came to 15 bases. CDR1 is MGHRA and CDR2 is YSYEKL in the germline V gene. The CDR3 runs to 16 residues. The CDR3 here is CASSQDNSGGVQPQHF. CDR3 in DNA: TGCGCCAGCAGCCAAGATAATTCGGGTGGTGTTCAGCCCCAGCATTTT.

The chain links TRBV28 to TRBJ2-7; D remains ambiguous. The CDR3 consists of 14 residues. Trimming removed 8 bases from V and 12 bases from J, with 26 bases in between. Germline lookup yields CDR1 MDHEN and CDR2 SYDVKM. CDR3 in DNA: TGTGCCAGCCTCACCCTACGACTCCCCTCGGTGTCGTACTTC. It codes for CASLTLRLPSVSYF.

The CDR3 sequence is CASSVSGGATNEQFF. The CDR3 DNA is TGTGCCAGCAGCGTTAGCGGGGGGGCCACCAATGAGCAGTTCTTC. V usage is TRBV9 and J usage is TRBJ2-1; 11 positions agree with TRBD2. The CDR3 has 15 residues. Germline loops: CDR1 SGDLS, CDR2 YYNGEE. J gave up 6 bases and V 2 bases, and 4 bases lay outside the gene matches.

CDR3 region: CASSIGTGSYEQYF. The CDR3 nucleotides read TGTGCCAGTAGTATAGGAACAGGGAGCTACGAGCAGTACTTC. The rearrangement links TRBV19 to TRBJ2-7; tentatively, D is TRBD1 (6 bases). This CDR3 has 14 residues. Per the germline V gene, CDR1 is LNHDA and CDR2 is SQIVND (reference sequence). The V end was cut by 1 base, the J end by 3 bases, with 10 bases between.

CDR3 residues: CASSPRQHMGEQFF. The CDR3 nucleotides read TGTGCCAGCTCACCTCGACAGCATATGGGTGAGCAGTTCTTC. The chain uses TRBV18 and TRBJ2-1; the D gene is possibly TRBD1 (5 bases). Germline V gene lookup returns CDR1 KGHSH and CDR2 LQKENI. The CDR3 is 14 amino acids. Trimming pared 3 bases from V and 9 bases from J, leaving 15 bases between.